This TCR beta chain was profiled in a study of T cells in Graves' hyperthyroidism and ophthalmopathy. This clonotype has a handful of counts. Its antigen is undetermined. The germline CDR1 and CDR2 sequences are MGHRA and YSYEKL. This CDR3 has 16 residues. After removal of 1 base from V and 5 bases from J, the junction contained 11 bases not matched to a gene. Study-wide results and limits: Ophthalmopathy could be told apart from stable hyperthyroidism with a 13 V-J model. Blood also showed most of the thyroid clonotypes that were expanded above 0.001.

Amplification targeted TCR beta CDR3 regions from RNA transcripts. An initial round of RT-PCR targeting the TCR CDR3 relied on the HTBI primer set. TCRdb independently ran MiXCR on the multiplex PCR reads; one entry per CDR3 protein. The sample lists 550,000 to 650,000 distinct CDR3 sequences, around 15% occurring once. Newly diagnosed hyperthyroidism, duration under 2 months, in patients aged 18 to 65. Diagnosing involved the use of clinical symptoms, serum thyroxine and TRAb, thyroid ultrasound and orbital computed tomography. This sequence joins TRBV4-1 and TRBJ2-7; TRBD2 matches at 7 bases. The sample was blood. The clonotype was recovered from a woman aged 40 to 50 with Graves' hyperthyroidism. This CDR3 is CASSQGEGLLRDEQYF. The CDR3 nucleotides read TGCGCCAGCAGCCAAGGGGAGGGACTCTTAAGGGACGAGCAGTACTTC.